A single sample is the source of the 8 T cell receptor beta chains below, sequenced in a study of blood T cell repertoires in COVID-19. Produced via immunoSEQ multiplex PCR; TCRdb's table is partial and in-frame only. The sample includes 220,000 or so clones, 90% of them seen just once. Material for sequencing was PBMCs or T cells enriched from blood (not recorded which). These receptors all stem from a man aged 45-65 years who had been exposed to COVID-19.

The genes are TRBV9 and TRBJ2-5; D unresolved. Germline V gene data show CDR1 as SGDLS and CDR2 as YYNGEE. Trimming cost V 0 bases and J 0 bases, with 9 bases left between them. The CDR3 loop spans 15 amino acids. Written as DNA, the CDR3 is TGTGCCAGCAGCGTAGCGAGTGCTTACCAAGAGACCCAGTACTTC. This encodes CASSVASAYQETQYF.

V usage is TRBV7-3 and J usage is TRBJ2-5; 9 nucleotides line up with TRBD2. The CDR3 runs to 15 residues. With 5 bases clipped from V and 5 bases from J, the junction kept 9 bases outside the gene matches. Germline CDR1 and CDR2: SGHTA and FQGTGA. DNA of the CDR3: TGTGCCAGCAGCCCTGGGACTAGCAGACCGGAGACCCAGTACTTC. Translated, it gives CASSPGTSRPETQYF.

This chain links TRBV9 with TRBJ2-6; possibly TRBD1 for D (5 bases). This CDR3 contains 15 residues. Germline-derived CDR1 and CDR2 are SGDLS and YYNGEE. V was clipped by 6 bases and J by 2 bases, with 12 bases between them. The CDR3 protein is CASTLAGTGANVLTF. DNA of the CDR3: TGTGCCAGCACCCTCGCAGGGACTGGGGCCAACGTCCTGACTTTC.

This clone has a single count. This chain's CDR3 is CAAIKKQGYYGYTF. In DNA, the CDR3 is TGCGCCGCTATAAAAAAACAGGGGTACTATGGCTACACCTTC. The genes are TRBV5-1 and TRBJ1-2; 7 nucleotides line up with TRBD1. Germline V CDR1 and CDR2: SGHRS, YFSETQ. The CDR3 spans 14 residues. Trimming took 10 bases from V and 3 from J; bases not matched to a gene: 12.

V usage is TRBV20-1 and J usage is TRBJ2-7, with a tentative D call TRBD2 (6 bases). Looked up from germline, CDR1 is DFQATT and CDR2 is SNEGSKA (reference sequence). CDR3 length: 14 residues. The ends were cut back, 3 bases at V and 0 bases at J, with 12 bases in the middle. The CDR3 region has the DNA TGCAGTGCTAGTCCCGCGGGGTACTCCTACGAGCAGTACTTC. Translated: CSASPAGYSYEQYF.

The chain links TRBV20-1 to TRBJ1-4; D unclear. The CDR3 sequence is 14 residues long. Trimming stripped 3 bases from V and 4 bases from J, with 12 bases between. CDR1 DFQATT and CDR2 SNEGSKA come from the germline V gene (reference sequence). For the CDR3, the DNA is TGCAGTGCTAGTGACGCACAGAGTAATGAAAAACTGTTTTTT. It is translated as CSASDAQSNEKLFF.

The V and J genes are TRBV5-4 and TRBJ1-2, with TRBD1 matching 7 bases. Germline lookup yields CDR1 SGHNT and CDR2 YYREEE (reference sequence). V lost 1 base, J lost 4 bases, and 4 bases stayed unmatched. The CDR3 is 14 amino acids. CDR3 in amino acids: CASSLQTGFYGYTF. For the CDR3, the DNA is TGTGCCAGCAGCTTGCAGACAGGGTTCTATGGCTACACCTTC. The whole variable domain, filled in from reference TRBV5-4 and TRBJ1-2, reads ETGVTQSPTHLIKTRGQQVTLRCSSQSGHNTVSWYQQALGQGPQFIFQYYREEENGRGNFPPRFSGLQFPNYSSELNVNALELDDSALYLCASSLQTGFYGYTFGSGTRLTVV.

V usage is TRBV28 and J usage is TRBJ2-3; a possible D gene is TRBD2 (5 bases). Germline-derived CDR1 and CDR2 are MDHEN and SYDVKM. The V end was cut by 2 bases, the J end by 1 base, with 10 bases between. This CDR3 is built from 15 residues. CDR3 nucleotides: TGTGCCAGCAGTTTAGTGGCGGGCGGCACAGATACGCAGTATTTT. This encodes CASSLVAGGTDTQYF.